This TCR beta chain was captured by sequencing in a study of human T cells and chemical hapten exposure. Time point of the sample: pre-sensitization, week 0. Treatment indicated: therapeutic diphenylcyclopropenone sensitization with weekly scalp DPC. The germline gives CDR1 MNHEY, CDR2 SMNVEV (reference sequence). The CDR3 covers 17 residues. V was cut by 6 bases and J by 0 bases, with 15 bases left in between. The sample holds a few counts of this clonotype. Antigen specificity is unknown. TCRdb re-called the RACE reads with MiXCR, one entry per CDR3 protein. The sample carries under 100,000 distinct CDR3 sequences, about 9% recorded once. Findings and caveats of the study: TCRs above 1 in 1000 frequency stayed constant with DPC sensitization.

The sequence derives from a man aged 40-55 years with alopecia areata. Some clones in this sample may be carry-over from other donors' samples. Sample: whole blood, taken in connection with sensitization to the hapten diphenylcyclopropenone (DPC). V and J are TRBV27 and TRBJ2-6; D is tentatively TRBD1 or TRBD2 (5 bases each). This chain's CDR3 is CASRGTDTNSGANVLTF. The CDR3 region has the DNA TGTGCCAGCAGGGGGACGGACACAAACTCTGGGGCCAACGTCCTGACTTTC.